This passage covers 9 T cell receptor beta chains from one sample sequenced in a study of control samples from healthy donors and cancer patients. TCRdb's copy holds only in-frame clones and misses some; the assay was immunoSEQ multiplex PCR. Of 350,000 to 450,000 clones listed, 90% are singletons. What was sequenced was PBMCs. The receptor set was obtained from a man in his forties or fifties with head and neck cancer.

This rearrangement joins TRBV3-1 (or the pseudogene TRBV3-2) to TRBJ2-5, with 7 positions matching TRBD2. This CDR3 is built from 13 residues. Trimming at V came to 1 base and at J to 7 bases, leaving 3 bases not matched to a gene. Germline assignment: CDR1 LGHDT and CDR2 YNNKEL (reference sequence). The CDR3 nucleotides read TGTGCCAGCAGCCAAGTCCCTAGCGGGACCCAGTACTTC. It translates to CASSQVPSGTQYF.

V and J are TRBV27 and TRBJ1-4; D gene ambiguous. The germline V and J ends were trimmed by 2 bases and 3 bases, with 7 bases remaining between them. Germline assignment: CDR1 MNHEY and CDR2 SMNVEV (reference sequence). The CDR3 has 14 residues. The CDR3 loop is CASSLGFPNEKLFF. Written as DNA, the CDR3 is TGTGCCAGCAGTTTAGGATTTCCTAATGAAAAACTGTTTTTT. The whole variable domain, remainder taken from reference TRBV27 and TRBJ1-4, is EAQVTQNPRYLITVTGKKLTVTCSQNMNHEYMSWYRQDPGLGLRQIYYSMNVEVTDKGDVPEGYKVSRKEKRNFPLILESPSPNQTSLYFCASSLGFPNEKLFFGSGTQLSVL.

CDR3 protein: CAISGHSNTGELFF. The CDR3 nucleotides are TGTGCCATCAGTGGACATTCGAACACCGGGGAGCTGTTTTTT. The chain carries TRBV10-3 and TRBJ2-2; D remains unclear. Germline CDR1 is ENHRY and CDR2 is SYGVKD. The CDR3 is 14 residues long. V was shortened by 4 bases and J by 0 bases, with 6 bases between the two germline ends.

This clone was seen a few times. CDR3 coding DNA: TGTGCCAGCAGCACACCCTATAGAGGGGCCACAGCCAATCAGCCCCAGCATTTT. Protein: CASSTPYRGATANQPQHF. The rearrangement uses TRBV21-1 and TRBJ1-5. TRBV21-1 is a pseudogene. This CDR3 comprises 18 residues.

In this sample, this clone turned up a few times. The chain is built from TRBV6-2 or TRBV6-3 and TRBJ1-1; D is unclear. V dropped 5 bases and J dropped 1 base, with 8 bases sitting between them. This CDR3 contains 13 residues. Per germline, CDR1 MNHEY and CDR2 SVGEGT. CDR3 loop: CASSLQRNTEAFF. In DNA form, the CDR3 reads TGTGCCAGCAGTCTACAGAGGAACACTGAAGCTTTCTTT.

The table lists this clone with a count of one. This sequence joins TRBV11-2 and TRBJ1-4; D remains unclear. Germline V lookup: CDR1 SGHAT, CDR2 FQNNGV. Trimming took 5 bases from V and 3 from J, leaving 10 bases between them. The CDR3 sequence is 14 residues long. The CDR3, as DNA: TGTGCCAGCAGCCCTGTTATCGCTAATGAAAAACTGTTTTTT. Its protein product is CASSPVIANEKLFF.

V is TRBV30 and J is TRBJ2-1; D is perhaps TRBD2 (5 bases). CDR3 size: 13 residues. V was pared by 0 bases and J by 7 bases, with 10 bases between. Germline CDR1 is GTSNPN and CDR2 is SVGIG (reference sequence). The CDR3 DNA follows: TGTGCCTGGAGTGTACTAGGTCCTAATGAGCAGTTCTTC. Translated: CAWSVLGPNEQFF.

The chain uses TRBV28 and TRBJ1-1, with a tentative D call TRBD1 (6 bases). Trimming removed 3 bases at V and 3 bases at J, with 11 bases between. There are 14 residues in the CDR3. The V gene's germline CDR1 is MDHEN and CDR2 SYDVKM. CDR3 DNA sequence: TGTGCCAGCAGTTTGGGGACACCAGACACTGAAGCTTTCTTT. Translating it yields CASSLGTPDTEAFF.

V is TRBV28 and J is TRBJ2-5, with TRBD2 as a possible D gene (5 bases). Trimming took off 6 bases at V and 2 bases at J, with 16 bases between the two ends. The germline CDR1 and CDR2 sequences are MDHEN and SYDVKM. The CDR3 spans 15 residues. The CDR3 coding sequence is TGTGCCAGCAGGTCGGGGTCCTCCGGTCAAGAGACCCAGTACTTC. As protein: CASRSGSSGQETQYF.